Described below is a single T cell receptor (beta chain) sequence and its context. This record comes from a study of blood T cell repertoires in COVID-19. Germline CDR1 SGHRS, CDR2 YFSETQ. This CDR3 region has 17 residues. V shed 1 base and J 1 base; nucleotides not matched to a gene: 6. The method was immunoSEQ multiplex PCR; TCRdb's version includes in-frame clones alone and lacks a portion of them. The data hold some 130,000 clones, with approximately 87% observed a single time. The chain links TRBV5-1 to TRBJ2-2; 8 bases line up with TRBD1. The sequencing input was peripheral blood. This receptor was obtained from a human donor in a cohort sampled during active COVID-19. The CDR3 region has the DNA TGCGCCAGCAGCTTGTATTCCGGGACAGGGAACACCGGGGAGCTGTTTTTT. It is translated as CASSLYSGTGNTGELFF.